This is a list of T cell receptor beta chains from one sample in a study of early T cells in non-severe SARS-CoV-2 infection. Each CDR3 protein gets one entry after TCRdb re-called the 5' RACE reads with MiXCR. Of about 64,000 distinct CDR3 sequences listed, roughly 9% are singletons. The material was whole blood, obtained at baseline. The source of these receptors is an adult who was a healthcare worker with PCR-confirmed SARS-CoV-2 infection or an uninfected control (not recorded which). Both conserved end residues are part of each CDR3. The D gene is left open where the match is weak. Only some rows state a clone size, as once, few, many or a class for expanded clones.

>TRBD1|TRBJ2-3|few|TRBV10-2
TGCGCCAGCAGTGACGGGACAGGCCTCACAGATACGCAGTATTTT
CASSDGTGLTDTQYF
>TRBD2|TRBJ2-1|.|TRBV20-1
TGCAGTGCTAGTAAGGCTAGCGGGAGGGCCGTGGTAGCCGATGAGCAGTTCTTC
CSASKASGRAVVADEQFF
>.|TRBJ1-2|.|TRBV11-2
TGTGCCAGTTCACAGGGATTCTATGGCTACACCTTC
CASSQGFYGYTF
>TRBD2|TRBJ2-2|few|TRBV5-1
TGCGCCAGCAGGCCCTTGGGACTAGTGTCCGGGGAGCTGTTTTTT
CASRPLGLVSGELFF
>.|TRBJ2-7|.|TRBV7-2
TGTGCCAGCACGGCGGCCTACGAGCAGTACTTC
CASTAAYEQYF
>TRBD1|TRBJ1-2|few|TRBV5-1
TGCGCCAGCAGCAACGACAGGGACCCATCCTATGGCTACACCTTC
CASSNDRDPSYGYTF
>TRBD2|TRBJ2-3|few|TRBV5-1
TGTGCCAGCAGCTTAGTGGGAGGGCCAGCTGACGGAGATACGCAGTATTTT
CASSLVGGPADGDTQYF
>.|TRBJ1-1|.|TRBV5-6
TGTGCCAGCAGCCCCATTGACAGAACTGAAGCTTTCTTT
CASSPIDRTEAFF
>.|TRBJ2-7|few|TRBV4-3
TGCGCCAGCAGCCGCGGGACTGCATCGTACGAGCAGTACTTC
CASSRGTASYEQYF
>.|TRBJ1-1|few|TRBV30
TGTGCCTGGGAGGATCGGACTGAAGCTTTCTTT
CAWEDRTEAFF
>.|TRBJ2-2|.|TRBV7-2
TGTGCCAGCAGCTTATCGTCTTTCACCGGGGAGCTGTTTTTT
CASSLSSFTGELFF
>.|TRBJ2-1|many|TRBV7-6
TGTGCCAGCAGCTTAGGTCCAACCTCCTACAATGAGCAGTTCTTC
CASSLGPTSYNEQFF
>TRBD2|TRBJ2-1|.|TRBV12-3/TRBV12-4
TGTGCCAGCAGTTTCAAGCGGGAACCTCACAATGAGCAGTTCTTC
CASSFKREPHNEQFF
>.|TRBJ2-7|many|TRBV2
TGTGCCAGCAGTGAAGGCAGGGCCTACGAGCAGTACTTC
CASSEGRAYEQYF
>.|TRBJ2-2|.|TRBV7-7
TGTGCTAGCAGCCCTAGGGCAGCGAACACCGGGGAGCTGTTTTTT
CASSPRAANTGELFF
>.|TRBJ2-7|many|TRBV9
TGTGCCAGCAGCGTCGCCGGGACGGATTCCTACGAGCAGTACTTC
CASSVAGTDSYEQYF
>.|TRBJ1-1|many|TRBV7-6
TGTGCCAGCAGCTCTCGTTCGGAGGGTGAAGCTTTCTTT
CASSSRSEGEAFF
>TRBD2|TRBJ2-1|many|TRBV10-3
TGTGCCATCAGTGGGAGCGGGAGCTCCTACAATGAGCAGTTCTTC
CAISGSGSSYNEQFF
>TRBD1|TRBJ1-2|many|TRBV19
TGTGCCAGTACCGACAGGGCCTCTTATGGCTACACCTTC
CASTDRASYGYTF
>.|TRBJ1-1|few|TRBV7-9
TGTGCCAGCAGCATGAACACTGAAGCTTTCTTT
CASSMNTEAFF
>.|TRBJ1-3|many|TRBV12-3/TRBV12-4
TGTGCCAGCAGCCCAAAGGGGGACCCTGGAAACACCATATATTTT
CASSPKGDPGNTIYF
>.|TRBJ2-7|many|TRBV5-1
TGCGCCAGCAGCTTCCGAGGGGGTGAGGCCTACGAGCAGTACTTC
CASSFRGGEAYEQYF
>.|TRBJ2-5|.|TRBV12-3/TRBV12-4
TGTGCCAGCAGTTTACACAGGGAGCAAGAGACCCAGTACTTC
CASSLHREQETQYF
>.|TRBJ2-4|.|TRBV18
TGTGCCAGCTCACCCGTAGGGACGGGAGCCAAAAACATTCAGTACTTC
CASSPVGTGAKNIQYF
>TRBD1|TRBJ1-2|.|TRBV10-3
TGTGCCACCCCGAGGACAGGCGAGAACTATGGCTACACCTTC
CATPRTGENYGYTF
>TRBD1|TRBJ1-1|.|TRBV11-2
TGTGCCAGCAGCCCTAGGACAGGGGGGGACACTGAAGCTTTCTTT
CASSPRTGGDTEAFF
>.|TRBJ2-2|many|TRBV7-8
TGTGCCAGCAGCTTAGCTCCAAGCACCGGGGAGCTGTTTTTT
CASSLAPSTGELFF
>.|TRBJ1-3|many|TRBV27
TGTGCCAGCAGTCTCGGGGTGGGTGGAAACACCATATATTTT
CASSLGVGGNTIYF
>.|TRBJ1-4|few|TRBV19
TGTGCCAGTAGAACCGGGGCGTCGGGAAATGAAAAACTGTTTTTT
CASRTGASGNEKLFF
>.|TRBJ2-3|few|TRBV6-2/TRBV6-3
TGTGCCAGTTTAAACCGGGGAGCTAGCACAGATACGCAGTATTTT
CASLNRGASTDTQYF
>TRBD1|TRBJ2-1|once|TRBV6-1
TGTGCCAGCAGTGCGGGGACAGTTTCTGAGCAGTTCTTC
CASSAGTVSEQFF
>.|TRBJ2-1|few|TRBV7-3
TGTGCCAGCAGCTTGGGACCAACTCCCTACAATGAGCAGTTCTTC
CASSLGPTPYNEQFF
>.|TRBJ2-5|many|TRBV18
TGTGCCAGCTCACCGGCCAGCCGAGAGACCCAGTACTTC
CASSPASRETQYF
>TRBD1|TRBJ2-7|few|TRBV19
TGTGCCAGTAGTATAGCTGGACAGGGTCGCTACGAGCAGTACTTC
CASSIAGQGRYEQYF
>TRBD1|TRBJ1-1|few|TRBV5-1
TGCGCCAGCAGCCCCGGACAGGGGGTCCACACTGAAGCTTTCTTT
CASSPGQGVHTEAFF
>.|TRBJ2-7|few|TRBV27
TGTGCCAGCAGTTCTCACAGGGATCCCTACGAGCAGTACTTC
CASSSHRDPYEQYF
>TRBD1|TRBJ1-2|many|TRBV6-6
TGTGCCAGCAGTAAAACCGGGACAGATTTCGAAGTGTCGGGCTACACCTTC
CASSKTGTDFEVSGYTF
>.|TRBJ1-5|few|TRBV19
TGTGCCAGTAGTAGGGGGGCGGAAAATCAGCCCCAGCATTTT
CASSRGAENQPQHF
>TRBD2|TRBJ2-7|many|TRBV5-1
TGCGCCAGCAGCCCCCAGTGGACCTTACTACGACTAGCGGCCTACGAGCAGTACTTC
CASSPQWTLLRLAAYEQYF
>.|TRBJ2-7|few|TRBV4-1
TGCGCCAGCAGCCAAGGCGGGCCGGCCTACGAGCAGTACTTC
CASSQGGPAYEQYF
>.|TRBJ2-5|.|TRBV21-1
TGTGCCAGCAGCAAAATAGATGCCACTAGCGGGAGGAGGGAACGAGAGACCCAGTACTTC
CASSKIDATSGRRERETQYF
>.|TRBJ2-7|many|TRBV19
TGTGCCAGTAGTGATAGAGGATACGAGCAGTACTTC
CASSDRGYEQYF
>.|TRBJ2-3|.|TRBV29-1
TGCAGCCTGACTCAGGGTTCTAGCACAGATACGCAGTATTTT
CSLTQGSSTDTQYF
>TRBD1|TRBJ2-7|many|TRBV7-2
TGTGCCAGCAGCGGACAGGGGGCGTCCTACGAGCAGTACTTC
CASSGQGASYEQYF